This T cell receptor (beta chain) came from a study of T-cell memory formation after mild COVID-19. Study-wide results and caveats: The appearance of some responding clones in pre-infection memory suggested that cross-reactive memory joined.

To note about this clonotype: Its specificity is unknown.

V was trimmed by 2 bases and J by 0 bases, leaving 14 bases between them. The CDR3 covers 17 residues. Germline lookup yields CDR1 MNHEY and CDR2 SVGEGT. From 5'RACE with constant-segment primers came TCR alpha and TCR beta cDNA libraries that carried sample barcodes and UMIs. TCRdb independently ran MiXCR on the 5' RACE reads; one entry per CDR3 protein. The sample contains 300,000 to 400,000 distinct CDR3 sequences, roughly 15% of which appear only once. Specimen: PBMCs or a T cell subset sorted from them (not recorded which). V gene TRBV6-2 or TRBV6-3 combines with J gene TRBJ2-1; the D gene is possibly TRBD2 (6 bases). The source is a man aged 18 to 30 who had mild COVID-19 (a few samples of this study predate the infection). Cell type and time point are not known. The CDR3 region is CASSYPFGGSSYNEQFF. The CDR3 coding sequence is TGTGCCAGCAGTTACCCGTTTGGAGGGAGCTCCTACAATGAGCAGTTCTTC.